This T cell receptor (beta chain) came from a study of blood T cell repertoires in COVID-19. Study summary: Samples representing acute and convalescent COVID-19 were sourced from the United States, Italy and Spain. PBMCs, B-cell-depleted T cells, or T cells provided the cDNA or gDNA that made up the material.

Using immunoSEQ multiplex PCR, the repertoire was profiled, and TCRdb retains in-frame clones only, with some absent. The sample holds a few hundred thousand clones; 70% to 90% are singletons and the top ten take around 12%. The source is a woman aged 70-85 years with COVID-19, enrolled during active disease. Sequenced: peripheral blood.

The CDR3 loop is CAWSDTGSSEAFF. CDR3 nucleotide sequence: TGTGCCTGGTCCGATACAGGGTCGTCTGAAGCTTTCTTT. This rearrangement joins TRBV30 to TRBJ1-1; possibly TRBD1 for D (6 bases). The ends were cut back, 5 bases at V and 6 bases at J, with 16 bases in the middle. This CDR3 has 13 amino acids. Germline CDR1 is GTSNPN and CDR2 is SVGIG (reference sequence). The whole variable domain, filled in from reference TRBV30 and TRBJ1-1, reads SQTIHQWPATLVQPVGSPLSLECTVEGTSNPNLYWYRQAAGRGLQLLFYSVGIGQISSEVPQNLSASRPQDRQFILSSKKLLLSDSGFYLCAWSDTGSSEAFFGQGTRLTVV.